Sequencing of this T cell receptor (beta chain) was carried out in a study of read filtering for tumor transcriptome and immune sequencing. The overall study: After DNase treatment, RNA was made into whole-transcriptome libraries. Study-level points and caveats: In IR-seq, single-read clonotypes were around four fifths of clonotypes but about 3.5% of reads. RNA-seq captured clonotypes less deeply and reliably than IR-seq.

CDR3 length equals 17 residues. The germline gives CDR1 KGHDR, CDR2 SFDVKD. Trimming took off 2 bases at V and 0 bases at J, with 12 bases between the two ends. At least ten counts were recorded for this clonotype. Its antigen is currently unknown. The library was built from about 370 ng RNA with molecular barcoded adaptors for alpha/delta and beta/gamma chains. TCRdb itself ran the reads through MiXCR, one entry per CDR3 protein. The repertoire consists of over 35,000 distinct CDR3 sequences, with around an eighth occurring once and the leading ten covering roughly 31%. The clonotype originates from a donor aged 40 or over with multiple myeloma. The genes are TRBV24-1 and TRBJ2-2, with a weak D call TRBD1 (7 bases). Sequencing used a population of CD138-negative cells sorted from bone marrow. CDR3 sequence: CATSDSEGTANTGELFF. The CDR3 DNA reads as TGTGCCACCAGTGATTCGGAGGGGACAGCGAACACCGGGGAGCTGTTTTTT.